This T cell receptor (beta chain) was recovered during a study of memory CD4+ T cells and cytomegalovirus serostatus. TCRdb keeps only in-frame clones here, not all; method: immunoSEQ multiplex PCR. Of some 50,000 clones listed, over 75% were seen once; the top ten hold approximately 0.61%. Trimming took off 5 bases at V and 11 bases at J, with 18 bases between the two ends. Germline CDR1 LNHDA, CDR2 SQIVND (reference sequence). The CDR3 sequence is 13 residues long. The sort gate was single viable CD3+CD4+CD8-CD45RO+ cells for memory CD4+ T cells. Input material: memory CD4+ T cells from blood. The chain employs TRBV19 and TRBJ1-1; weak D call: TRBD1 (5 bases). The source of this sequence is an adult in good health and CMV-seronegative. For the CDR3, the DNA is TGTGCCAGTAGTGATCGGGGGTCTGAAGTTGCTTTCTTT. Its translation is CASSDRGSEVAFF.